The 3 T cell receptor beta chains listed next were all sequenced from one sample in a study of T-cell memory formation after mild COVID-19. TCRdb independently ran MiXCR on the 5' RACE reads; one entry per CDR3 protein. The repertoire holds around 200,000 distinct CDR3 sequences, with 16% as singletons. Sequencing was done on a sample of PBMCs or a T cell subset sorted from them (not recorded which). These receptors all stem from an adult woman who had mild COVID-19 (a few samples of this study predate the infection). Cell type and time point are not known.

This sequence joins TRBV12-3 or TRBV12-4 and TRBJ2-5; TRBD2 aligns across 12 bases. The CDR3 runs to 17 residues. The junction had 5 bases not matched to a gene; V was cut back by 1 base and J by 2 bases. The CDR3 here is CASSLEVLAGGQETQYF. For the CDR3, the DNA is TGTGCCAGCAGTTTAGAGGTCCTAGCGGGGGGGCAAGAGACCCAGTACTTC.

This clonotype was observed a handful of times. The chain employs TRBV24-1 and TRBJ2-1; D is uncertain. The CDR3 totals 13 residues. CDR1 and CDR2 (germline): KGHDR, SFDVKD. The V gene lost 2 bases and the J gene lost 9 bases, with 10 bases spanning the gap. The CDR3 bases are TGTGCCACCAGTGATTCGGCGGAACTTGAGCAGTTCTTC. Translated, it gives CATSDSAELEQFF.

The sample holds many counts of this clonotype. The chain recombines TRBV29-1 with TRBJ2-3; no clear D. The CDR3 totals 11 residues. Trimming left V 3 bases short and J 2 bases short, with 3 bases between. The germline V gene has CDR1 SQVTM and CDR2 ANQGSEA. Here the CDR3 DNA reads TGCAGCGTTGATTTCACAGATACGCAGTATTTT. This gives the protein CSVDFTDTQYF.